Detailed here is one T cell receptor beta chain. The source of the sample is a study of PD-L1 blockade in urothelial cancer. For the study at large: Atezolizumab at 1,200 mg intravenously every 3 weeks was started by patients around 2014. Analyses were performed on blood at 3 weeks after treatment start (the second dose) and at 6 weeks.

Clones were read by immunoSEQ multiplex PCR, and TCRdb kept only the in-frame ones, dropping some. The repertoire consists of about 49,000 clones, with around 79% occurring once and the leading ten covering under 11%. Time point meaning: pretreatment peripheral blood. Sample numbers ranged from 1 to 8 per patient, encompassing pretreatment and on-treatment collections. In germline, CDR1 is GTSNPN, CDR2 SVGIG (reference sequence). The CDR3 is made up of 13 amino acids. The J segment lost 0 bases and the V segment lost 5 bases, leaving 1 base of the junction unmatched. This chain connects TRBV30 to TRBJ1-1; 9 bases match TRBD1. The source was PBMCs, collected around atezolizumab (anti-PD-L1) treatment. The source of this sequence is a man in his sixties or seventies with urothelial cancer. CDR3 loop: CAWGQGMNTEAFF. DNA of the CDR3: TGTGCCTGGGGACAGGGGATGAACACTGAAGCTTTCTTT.